This entry describes one T cell receptor (beta chain). The antigen remains undetermined. The TCRbeta library was prepared with unique molecular identifiers. TCRdb re-called the PCR reads through MiXCR, storing one row per CDR3 protein. The sample carries about 58,000 distinct CDR3 sequences, approximately 43% recorded once. The CDR3 has 14 residues. The V end lost 0 bases, the J end lost 3 bases, and 10 bases lay between the germline ends. Germline V gene sequence: CDR1 SGHRS, CDR2 YFSETQ. The data were taken from a study of T-cell reconstitution after alpha-beta-depleted transplantation in children. Study outcomes and limitations: As was reported, about two months after transplant, alpha-beta T cells came from several hundred expanded graft clones. After transplant, high TCRbeta diversity at day 60 in some patients arose from surviving recipient T cells and thymic progenitors. After one year, T-cell counts and TCRbeta diversity mostly came from new T cells.

This receptor was obtained from a male patient between 10 and 17 years old who had a stem cell transplant for acute lymphoblastic leukemia, so the T cells may come from the graft donor. Sequencing used PBMCs, mostly from graft donor cells, obtained 360 days after TCRalphabeta/CD19-depleted stem cell transplant. The chain combines TRBV5-1 with TRBJ2-7; D is undetermined. The CDR3 DNA follows: TGCGCCAGCAGCTTGGCCGGCACCGTCTACGAGCAGTACTTC. Its protein product is CASSLAGTVYEQYF.